Given below is one TCR beta chain in context. Its antigen remains unknown. TCRdb's table, derived via immunoSEQ multiplex PCR, lists solely in-frame clones and lacks some. The table records around 120,000 clones, around 89% of them present only once. The data derive from a study of cytomegalovirus exposure and HLA in healthy donors. CDR1 and CDR2 (germline): SEHNR, FQNEAQ (reference sequence). J lost 1 base, V lost 5 bases, and 10 bases had no gene match. This CDR3 spans 16 amino acids. Findings and limits, study-wide: The study recorded about 150 TCR beta chains that were cytomegalovirus-associated.

Sequencing was performed on PBMCs. This rearrangement joins TRBV7-9 to TRBJ1-2; 7 bases agree with TRBD1. The clonotype was recovered from a woman aged 18 to 35 in good health and CMV-seropositive. For the CDR3, the DNA is TGTGCCAGCAGCATACTATTGGGACAGTTTAACTATGGCTACACCTTC. This gives the protein CASSILLGQFNYGYTF.